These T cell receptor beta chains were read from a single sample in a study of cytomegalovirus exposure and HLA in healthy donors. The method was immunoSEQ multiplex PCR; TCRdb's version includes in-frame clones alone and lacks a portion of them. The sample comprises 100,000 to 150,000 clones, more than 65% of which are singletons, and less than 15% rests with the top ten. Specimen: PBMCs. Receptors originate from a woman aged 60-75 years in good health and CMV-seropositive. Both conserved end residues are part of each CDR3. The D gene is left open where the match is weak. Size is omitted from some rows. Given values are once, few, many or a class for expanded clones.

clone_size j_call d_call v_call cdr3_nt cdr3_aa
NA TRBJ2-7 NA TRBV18 TGTGCCAGCTCACCCCAACCCCGGACAGCAAGCCGCGAGCAGTACTTC CASSPQPRTASREQYF
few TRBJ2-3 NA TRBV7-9 TGTGCCAGCAGCCCCTCTATCGCAGATACGCAGTATTTT CASSPSIADTQYF
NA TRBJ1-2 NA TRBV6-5 TGTGCCAGCAGTCCGAATAACCGACACCGGAATGGCTACACCTTC CASSPNNRHRNGYTF
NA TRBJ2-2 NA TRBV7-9 TGTGCCAGCAGCCCTGGAGCCAACGCGAACACCGGGGAGCTGTTTTTT CASSPGANANTGELFF
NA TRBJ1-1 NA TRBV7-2 TGTGCCAGCAGCTTAGAGTGGGCGAACACTGAAGCTTTCTTT CASSLEWANTEAFF
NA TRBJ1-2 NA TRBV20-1 TGCAGTGCGGGGGGAAACTATGGCTACACCTTC CSAGGNYGYTF
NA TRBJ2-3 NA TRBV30 TGTGCCTCCGGGGATACGCAGTATTTT CASGDTQYF
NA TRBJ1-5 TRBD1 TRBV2 TGTGCCAGCAGTAAACAGGGGGCGCCTAATCAGCCCCAGCATTTT CASSKQGAPNQPQHF
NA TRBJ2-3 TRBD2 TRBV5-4 TGTGCCAGCAGCCGGGGACTAGCGTTGGATACGCAGTATTTT CASSRGLALDTQYF
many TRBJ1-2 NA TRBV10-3 TGTGCCACCCTGGGGGGGGCGAACTATGGCTACACCTTC CATLGGANYGYTF
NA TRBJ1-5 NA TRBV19 TGTGCCAGTAGTATCGGAGGGATCGGCAATCAGCCCCAGCATTTT CASSIGGIGNQPQHF
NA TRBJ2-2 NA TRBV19 TGTGCCAGTTCTTGGGGCTTAAACACCGGGGAGCTGTTTTTT CASSWGLNTGELFF
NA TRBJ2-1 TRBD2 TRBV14 TGTGCCAGCAGCCAAGAAGGTGATAGCGGGCTATACAATGAGCAGTTCTTC CASSQEGDSGLYNEQFF
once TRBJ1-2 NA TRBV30 TGTGCCTGGAGTGTATACATTAACTATGGCTACACCTTC CAWSVYINYGYTF
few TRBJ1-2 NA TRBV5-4 TGTGCCAGCAGCGCAAACCTGGACAGTCTCGGTTATGGCTACACCTTC CASSANLDSLGYGYTF
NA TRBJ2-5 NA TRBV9 TGTGCCAGCAGCGTAGGAATGCGTGGCCAAGAGACCCAGTACTTC CASSVGMRGQETQYF
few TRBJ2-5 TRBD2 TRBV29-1 TGCAGCGTTGAGAATGTTAGCGGGAGGCGAGAGACCCAGTACTTC CSVENVSGRRETQYF
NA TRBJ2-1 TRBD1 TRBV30 TGTGCCTGGAGTGTTTGGACAGGGGGTCACAATGAGCAGTTCTTC CAWSVWTGGHNEQFF
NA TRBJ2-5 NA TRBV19 TGTGCCAGTAGTACGCCCACGACTGGACTCCAAGAGACCCAGTACTTC CASSTPTTGLQETQYF
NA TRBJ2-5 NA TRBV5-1 TGCGCCAGCAGAGAAACGCGAGTTCTAGGGACCCAGTACTTC CASRETRVLGTQYF
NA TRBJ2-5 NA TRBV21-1 TGTGCCAGCAGCACTAGCGGGATTACGCCCATCCAAGAGACCCAGTACTTC CASSTSGITPIQETQYF
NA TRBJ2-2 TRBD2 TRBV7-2 TGTGCCAGCAGCTTAGTTGGCGGGGGGGCTTCCGGGGAGCTGTTTTTT CASSLVGGGASGELFF
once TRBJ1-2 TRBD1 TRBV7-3 TGTGCCAGCAGCCGACAGGGTAGCTATGGCTACACCTTC CASSRQGSYGYTF
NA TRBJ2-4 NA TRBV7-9 TGTGCCAGCAGCGCGGGGCTCCGGAACATTCAGTACTTC CASSAGLRNIQYF
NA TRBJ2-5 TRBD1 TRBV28 TGTGCCAGCAGTTCATCCCTCAGGGGGCGCGGGGAGACCCAGTACTTC CASSSSLRGRGETQYF
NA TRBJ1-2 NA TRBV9 TGTGCCAGCAGCCCGGGGGGGGGCTATGGCTACACCTTC CASSPGGGYGYTF
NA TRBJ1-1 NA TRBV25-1 TGTGCCAGAGATGGGAGCACTGAAGCTTTCTTT CARDGSTEAFF
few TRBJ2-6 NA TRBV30 TGTGCCTGGAGTGTATGGGGGAGGCTTGGCTCTGGGGCCAACGTCCTGACTTTC CAWSVWGRLGSGANVLTF
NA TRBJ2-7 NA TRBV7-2 TGTGCCAGCAGCTTCCCGACAGACTCCTACGAGCAGTACTTC CASSFPTDSYEQYF
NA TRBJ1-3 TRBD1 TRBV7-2 TGTGCCAGCAGCTTCCCGACAGGGGAGGGAAACACCATATATTTT CASSFPTGEGNTIYF